The 25 T cell receptor beta chains presented below share a single source sample, sequenced in a study of beta chain features in type 1 diabetes. As every portion of the isolated RNA was reverse transcribed, the sequencing read expressed TCRB transcripts. Sequenced by immunoSEQ multiplex PCR; TCRdb stores in-frame clones only, minus some. The sample shows a few hundred thousand clones, more than 13% of them seen only once. The specimen was naive CD4+ T cells from blood. These receptors were taken from a woman aged 18 to 35 in good health.

In this sample, this clone turned up a few times. V usage is TRBV6-6 and J usage is TRBJ2-1; 14 bases map to TRBD2. The V gene's germline CDR1 is MNHNY and CDR2 SVGAGI (reference sequence). Trimming took 7 bases from V and 6 from J; bases not matched to a gene: 5. The CDR3 is made up of 15 amino acids. CDR3 amino acids: CASTTGTSGSNEQFF. The CDR3 region has the DNA TGTGCCAGCACTACAGGGACTAGCGGGAGCAATGAGCAGTTCTTC.

The sample holds a few counts of this clone. The gene calls are TRBV30 and TRBJ1-2, with D perhaps TRBD1 (6 bases). From germline, CDR1 is GTSNPN and CDR2 SVGIG (reference sequence). Between the trimmed V and J ends, which lost 1 base and 8 bases, there was a span of 11 bases. The CDR3 sequence is 12 residues long. The CDR3 nucleotides are TGTGCCTGGAGTGCAGGGGTAGGCGGCTACACCTTC. Protein product: CAWSAGVGGYTF.

The DNA for the CDR3 is TGTGCCACCAGCAATAGCGGGAGGAGCTACAATGAGCAGTTCTTC. It yields the protein CATSNSGRSYNEQFF. The rearrangement uses TRBV15 and TRBJ2-1; 10 bases are a match to TRBD2. V lost 4 bases, J lost 3 bases, and 3 bases stayed unmatched. CDR3 length: 15 residues. CDR1 LNHNV and CDR2 YYDKDF come from the germline V gene (reference sequence).

The V gene is TRBV7-2, the J gene TRBJ1-1, with D possibly TRBD1 on 5 matching bases. Per the germline V gene, CDR1 is SGHTA and CDR2 is FQGNSA. With 2 bases removed from V and 0 bases from J, the gap between germline ends came to 7 bases. The CDR3 has 14 amino acids. CDR3: CASSLQGLNTEAFF. As DNA, the CDR3 is TGTGCCAGCAGCTTACAGGGTTTGAACACTGAAGCTTTCTTT.

This clone turned up a few times. This chain connects TRBV5-1 to TRBJ2-1; a possible D gene is TRBD1 (8 bases). The CDR3 is 17 residues long. V was shortened by 6 bases and J by 5 bases, with 24 bases between the two germline ends. Germline loops: CDR1 SGHRS, CDR2 YFSETQ. CDR3: CASTLEGGTGVNNEQFF. CDR3 DNA: TGCGCCAGCACCTTAGAGGGGGGGACAGGTGTCAACAATGAGCAGTTCTTC.

In its sample, this clone was seen a few times. This rearrangement joins TRBV14 to TRBJ1-1, with D perhaps matching TRBD1 (6 bases). The V end lost 3 bases, the J end lost 3 bases, and 8 bases lay between the germline ends. CDR3 length: 13 amino acids. Germline V gives CDR1 SGHDN, CDR2 FVKESK. As DNA, the CDR3 is TGTGCCAGCAGCCACTACAGGGACACTGAAGCTTTCTTT. It specifies CASSHYRDTEAFF.

The chain joins TRBV4-3 to TRBJ1-2; possible D gene TRBD1, 5 bases. Trimming pared 4 bases from V and 1 base from J, leaving 22 bases between. This CDR3 is built from 18 residues. Germline V gene data show CDR1 as LGHNA and CDR2 as YSLEER. This CDR3 is CASSRVPDSDHRNYGYTF. As DNA, the CDR3 is TGCGCCAGCAGCCGCGTACCCGACAGCGATCATCGTAACTATGGCTACACCTTC.

A few counts support this clone. An end of the junction does not agree with germline; a read error may underlie this. The J gene is TRBJ2-1, the V gene TRBV7-2; TRBD2 aligns across 8 bases. Germline CDR1 and CDR2: SGHTA and FQGNSA. The CDR3 is made up of 13 amino acids. The CDR3 sequence: CASSPMTGGPGVF. The CDR3 DNA follows: TGTGCCAGCAGCCCGATGACGGGAGGGCCCGGGGTCTTC.

The V gene is TRBV28, the J gene TRBJ2-1; D possibly corresponds to TRBD1 (6 bases). The CDR3 spans 12 residues. Germline CDR1 and CDR2: MDHEN and SYDVKM. V was pared by 10 bases and J by 6 bases, with 13 bases between. The CDR3 spells CATRAGVNEQFF. The DNA of the CDR3 is TGTGCCACCAGGGCAGGGGTCAATGAGCAGTTCTTC.

This rearrangement joins TRBV27 to TRBJ2-1; 10 bases are shared with TRBD2. CDR1 is MNHEY and CDR2 is SMNVEV in the germline V gene (reference sequence). The CDR3 length is 16 residues. Germline trimming cut 6 bases from V and 5 bases from J; bases unmatched to any gene: 10. The CDR3 sequence: CASSHRGLAINNEQFF. Written as DNA, the CDR3 is TGTGCCAGCAGCCACAGGGGACTAGCGATCAACAATGAGCAGTTCTTC.

The chain employs TRBV28 and TRBJ2-2; tentative D call: TRBD1 (6 bases). CDR3 length: 18 amino acids. Deletions cut 4 bases from V and 7 bases from J, with 25 bases between. Germline CDR1 reads MDHEN; CDR2 reads SYDVKM. DNA for the CDR3: TGTGCCAGCAGTTCTCTCTCCGGCCACCACAGGGCGCACGGGGAGCTGTTTTTT. Translation: CASSSLSGHHRAHGELFF.

The V gene is TRBV28, the J gene TRBJ2-4; no clear D gene. The V gene's germline CDR1 is MDHEN and CDR2 SYDVKM. The CDR3 is 12 residues long. V was clipped by 4 bases and J by 8 bases, with 9 bases between them. DNA for the CDR3: TGTGCCAGCAGTTCCCGACGGGACATTCAGTACTTC. This codes for CASSSRRDIQYF.

The chain employs TRBV11-1 and TRBJ1-2, with TRBD1 identical over 9 bases. The CDR3 runs to 16 residues. V shed 5 bases and J 3 bases; nucleotides not matched to a gene: 10. Per the germline V gene, CDR1 is SGHAT and CDR2 is FQDESV (reference sequence). CDR3 loop: CASSPEGQGVDYGYTF. The CDR3 DNA follows: TGTGCCAGCAGCCCAGAGGGACAGGGTGTCGACTATGGCTACACCTTC.

This clone turned up a few times. The chain combines TRBV30 with TRBJ1-1, with a possible D match to TRBD1 (6 bases). Germline V CDR1 and CDR2: GTSNPN, SVGIG (reference sequence). Trimming took 1 base from V and 1 from J, leaving 13 bases between them. The CDR3 contains 15 residues. The DNA for the CDR3 is TGTGCCTGGAGTGACCTTGGGGGGGCGAACACTGAAGCTTTCTTT. Translated, it gives CAWSDLGGANTEAFF.

The chain uses TRBV28 and TRBJ1-5; D call uncertain. The CDR3 has 17 amino acids. Germline lookup yields CDR1 MDHEN and CDR2 SYDVKM. V dropped 5 bases and J dropped 3 bases, with 20 bases sitting between them. CDR3: CASSLSLLGDLNQPQHF. The CDR3 region has the DNA TGTGCCAGCAGTCTATCGCTCCTAGGAGACCTCAATCAGCCCCAGCATTTT.

A word on this clone: This specimen includes other DNA sequences encoding the same CDR3. The chain joins TRBV18 to TRBJ2-5; 9 nucleotides match TRBD1. V was clipped by 1 base and J by 4 bases; unmatched bases: 1. Germline values: CDR1 KGHSH, CDR2 LQKENI. The CDR3 contains 14 residues. Here the CDR3 DNA reads TGTGCCAGCTCACCACTGGACAGGGGAGAGACCCAGTACTTC. Its translation: CASSPLDRGETQYF.

This clone has a handful of counts. The J gene is TRBJ1-1, the V gene TRBV29-1; TRBD1 is a possible D gene (6 bases). Trimming left V 4 bases short and J 1 base short, with 13 bases between. CDR3 size: 14 residues. From germline, CDR1 is SQVTM and CDR2 ANQGSEA. CDR3 coding DNA: TGCAGCGTTGCGCACAGGGTGGCGAACACTGAAGCTTTCTTT. It codes for CSVAHRVANTEAFF.

This clone was detected only a few times. Here the CDR3 reads CSVVRTGDSSYEQYF. CDR3 DNA sequence: TGCAGCGTTGTCCGGACGGGGGATAGCTCCTACGAGCAGTACTTC. V usage is TRBV29-1 and J usage is TRBJ2-7; tentatively, D is TRBD2 (6 bases). Germline CDR1 and CDR2: SQVTM and ANQGSEA. CDR3 length equals 15 residues. V gave up 4 bases and J gave up 0 bases, with 16 bases separating them.

This clone showed up just a few times. The CDR3 DNA is TGTGCCAGCAGCTCGTTAACTAGCGGACTTTACAATGAGCAGTTCTTC. This gives the protein CASSSLTSGLYNEQFF. This rearrangement joins TRBV7-9 to TRBJ2-1; TRBD2 agrees at 8 bases. The ends lost 4 bases at V and 4 bases at J; junction bases unmatched: 9. Germline CDR1 and CDR2: SEHNR and FQNEAQ (reference sequence). The CDR3 loop spans 16 amino acids.

This chain links TRBV5-6 with TRBJ1-5, with TRBD1 as a possible D gene (6 bases). This CDR3 has 15 amino acids. The V gene's germline CDR1 is SGHDT and CDR2 YYEEEE. V was shortened by 2 bases and J by 4 bases, with 13 bases between the two germline ends. CDR3: CASSFQGRKNQPQHF. CDR3 in DNA: TGTGCCAGCAGCTTCCAGGGGAGAAAGAATCAGCCCCAGCATTTT.

V is TRBV18 and J is TRBJ2-1; 10 bases are a match to TRBD2. The CDR3 contains 13 residues. In germline, CDR1 is KGHSH, CDR2 LQKENI. The V gene end was trimmed by 3 bases and the J gene end by 10 bases; junction bases not matched to a gene: 3. The CDR3 is CASSPLLAGEQFF. CDR3 in DNA: TGTGCCAGCTCACCCTTACTAGCGGGGGAGCAGTTCTTC.

The table lists this clone with a few counts. The CDR3 DNA reads TGTGCCAGCAGCTTCGTACAGAGCCAAGAGACCCAGTACTTC. The encoded protein is CASSFVQSQETQYF. V and J are TRBV13 and TRBJ2-5, with D uncertain. Germline V gives CDR1 PRHDT, CDR2 FYEKMQ (reference sequence). V gave up 3 bases and J gave up 1 base, with 9 bases separating them. The CDR3 consists of 14 residues.

The chain carries TRBV5-1 and TRBJ2-7; 12 nucleotides match TRBD2. Germline V gives CDR1 SGHRS, CDR2 YFSETQ. The CDR3 sequence is 14 residues long. Trimming removed 4 bases from V and 6 bases from J; junction bases left unmatched: 5. CDR3 sequence reads: CASSPGLAGIEQYF. CDR3 nucleotides: TGCGCCAGCAGCCCTGGACTAGCGGGAATCGAGCAGTACTTC.

This clone turned up a few times. The chain uses TRBV9 and TRBJ2-3; a possible D gene is TRBD2 (5 bases). Trimming pared 7 bases from V and 4 bases from J, leaving 13 bases between. The CDR3 length is 13 residues. Germline-derived CDR1 and CDR2 are SGDLS and YYNGEE. Written as DNA, the CDR3 is TGTGCCAGCTCCGTTACTAGTTCAGATACGCAGTATTTT. Its translation: CASSVTSSDTQYF.

This clone was seen only a few times. This rearrangement joins TRBV29-1 to TRBJ2-1; unclear D gene. The CDR3 covers 14 residues. The germline V and J ends were trimmed by 5 bases and 0 bases, with 11 bases remaining between them. Germline lookup yields CDR1 SQVTM and CDR2 ANQGSEA. In DNA form, the CDR3 reads TGCAGCGTTCTAGAGGAAAGCTCCTACAATGAGCAGTTCTTC. Encoded protein: CSVLEESSYNEQFF.